Following are 13 T cell receptor beta chains from one sample sequenced in a study of blood T cell repertoires in COVID-19. The method was immunoSEQ multiplex PCR; TCRdb's version includes in-frame clones alone and lacks a portion of them. The sample includes over 95,000 clones, approximately 91% of them seen just once. The sequenced sample was peripheral blood. The receptors here all came from a woman in her seventies who had recovered from COVID-19.

This clone has just one count. V and J are TRBV28 and TRBJ2-1, with 13 positions matching TRBD2. CDR1 is MDHEN, CDR2 SYDVKM, per germline. CDR3 length equals 16 residues. Losses at the gene ends were 2 bases for V and 8 bases for J; bases not matched to a gene: 6. This CDR3 is CASSLGGTSGTDEQFF. CDR3 nucleotide sequence: TGTGCCAGCAGTTTAGGGGGGACTAGCGGGACGGATGAGCAGTTCTTC. The full variable domain, rest sourced from reference TRBV28 and TRBJ2-1, is DVKVTQSSRYLVKRTGEKVFLECVQDMDHENMFWYRQDPGLGLRLIYFSYDVKMKEKGDIPEGYSVSREKKERFSLILESASTNQTSMYLCASSLGGTSGTDEQFFGPGTRLTVL.

This chain uses TRBV7-6 with TRBJ1-2; D possibly corresponds to TRBD1 (6 bases). The germline V gene has CDR1 SGHVS and CDR2 FNYEAQ. The CDR3 is 15 amino acids. Between the trimmed V and J ends, which lost 5 bases and 8 bases, there was a span of 21 bases. CDR3 nucleotide sequence: TGTGCCAGCAGCCTCTTAGACAGGTCGCTCGGGGGCTACACCTTC. It yields the protein CASSLLDRSLGGYTF.

This chain links TRBV6-5 with TRBJ1-1; D unclear. The CDR3 contains 15 residues. Trimming took 7 bases from V and 3 from J, leaving 18 bases between them. Germline V CDR1 and CDR2: MNHEY, SVGAGI. The CDR3 bases are TGTGCCAGCAACCGAAACCAGCGGCCGTACACTGAAGCTTTCTTT. Translating gives CASNRNQRPYTEAFF.

The chain recombines TRBV7-9 with TRBJ1-1; no clear D. The CDR3 contains 14 residues. V dropped 7 bases and J dropped 0 bases, with 12 bases sitting between them. Germline CDR1 SEHNR, CDR2 FQNEAQ (reference sequence). CDR3 residues: CASNKITVNTEAFF. CDR3 DNA: TGTGCCAGCAACAAAATAACGGTGAACACTGAAGCTTTCTTT.

This rearrangement joins TRBV7-3 to TRBJ1-5; maybe TRBD1 (5 bases). This CDR3 has 15 amino acids. The V gene's germline CDR1 is SGHTA and CDR2 FQGTGA. The V end lost 2 bases, the J end lost 6 bases, and 14 bases lay between the germline ends. The CDR3 sequence: CASSLSSGMAQPQHF. The DNA for the CDR3 is TGTGCCAGCAGCTTATCCTCAGGGATGGCTCAGCCCCAGCATTTT.

The chain employs TRBV5-1 and TRBJ1-4; D might be TRBD1 (5 bases). The CDR3 contains 15 residues. The germline CDR1 and CDR2 sequences are SGHRS and YFSETQ. V was trimmed by 4 bases and J by 7 bases, leaving 17 bases between them. The CDR3 is CASSGTTTVGEKLFF. The CDR3 DNA is TGCGCCAGCAGCGGAACAACGACAGTAGGTGAAAAACTGTTTTTT.

In its sample, this clone was seen a few times. The chain uses TRBV6-2 or TRBV6-3 and TRBJ1-6; TRBD1 aligns across 7 bases. Germline loops: CDR1 MNHEY, CDR2 SVGEGT. The CDR3 length is 13 residues. Trimming removed 5 bases from V and 7 bases from J; junction bases left unmatched: 2. CDR3 amino acids: CASSDRVNSPLHF. The DNA for the CDR3 is TGTGCCAGCAGTGACAGGGTGAATTCACCCCTCCACTTT.

The V gene is TRBV28, the J gene TRBJ2-1, with 15 bases lining up with TRBD2. The ends lost 5 bases at V and 11 bases at J; junction bases unmatched: 13. Germline-derived CDR1 and CDR2 are MDHEN and SYDVKM. This CDR3 contains 17 residues. The CDR3 DNA reads as TGTGCCAGCAGTCCCAACTCTCGGGGACTAGCGGGAGGCCAGCAGTTCTTC. It yields the protein CASSPNSRGLAGGQQFF.

The chain joins TRBV4-3 to TRBJ2-3; D may be TRBD1 (5 bases). Germline V CDR1 and CDR2: LGHNA, YSLEER. CDR3 length: 16 amino acids. The V end was cut by 0 bases, the J end by 1 base, with 11 bases between. The CDR3 spells CASSQDRDPGTDTQYF. The CDR3, as DNA: TGCGCCAGCAGCCAAGACAGGGATCCCGGCACAGATACGCAGTATTTT.

CDR3: CASSSLAGLTQETQYF. DNA for the CDR3: TGCGCCAGCAGCTCCTTAGCGGGGCTTACTCAAGAGACCCAGTACTTC. The chain recombines TRBV5-1 with TRBJ2-5; 8 bases are a match to TRBD2. The junction had 9 bases not matched to a gene; V was cut back by 3 bases and J by 2 bases. This CDR3 region has 16 residues. Germline CDR1 and CDR2: SGHRS and YFSETQ.

The chain combines TRBV5-6 with TRBJ1-2; TRBD1 is a possible D gene (6 bases). The V gene lost 4 bases and the J gene lost 8 bases, with 18 bases spanning the gap. Germline-derived CDR1 and CDR2 are SGHDT and YYEEEE. CDR3 size: 14 residues. The CDR3 DNA follows: TGTGCCAGCAGCCGGGATAGGGGGACGGGGGGCTACACCTTC. This gives the protein CASSRDRGTGGYTF.

The J gene is TRBJ2-7, the V gene TRBV19; 9 bases are shared with TRBD2. The J segment lost 2 bases and the V segment lost 2 bases, leaving 4 bases of the junction unmatched. Germline V gene data show CDR1 as LNHDA and CDR2 as SQIVND (reference sequence). CDR3 length equals 15 residues. CDR3 amino acids: CASSINSGGAYEQYF. The CDR3 region has the DNA TGTGCCAGTAGTATAAATAGCGGGGGCGCCTACGAGCAGTACTTC.

A remark on this clone: One end of the junction varies from germline; a read error may be responsible. This chain uses TRBV28 with TRBJ2-7, with 12 bases aligning to TRBD1. The germline CDR1 and CDR2 sequences are MDHEN and SYDVKM. CDR3 size: 15 residues. The CDR3 here is CASTRDRGRSSEQYF. The CDR3, as DNA: TGTGCCAGCACTCGGGACAGGGGGCGATCCTCCGAGCAGTACTTC.